This T cell receptor beta chain derives from a study of T cells in tumors after PD-1 blockade. About the study: Peripheral blood samples averaged around 38,000 unique clonotypes and roughly 110,000 templates.

Produced via immunoSEQ multiplex PCR; TCRdb's table is partial and in-frame only. The sample records 40,000 to 55,000 clones, 79% being singletons. Trimming took off 3 bases at V and 1 base at J, with 12 bases between the two ends. The CDR3 loop spans 15 amino acids. The germline V gene has CDR1 LNHNV and CDR2 YYDKDF (reference sequence). The receptor comes from a human donor with basal cell carcinoma. V and J are TRBV15 and TRBJ1-1, with TRBD1 as a possible D gene (6 bases). Sequences were derived from PBMCs, sampled before anti-PD-1 treatment. The CDR3 spells CATSRGGQWNTEAFF. CDR3 bases: TGTGCCACCAGCAGGGGAGGACAGTGGAACACTGAAGCTTTCTTT.